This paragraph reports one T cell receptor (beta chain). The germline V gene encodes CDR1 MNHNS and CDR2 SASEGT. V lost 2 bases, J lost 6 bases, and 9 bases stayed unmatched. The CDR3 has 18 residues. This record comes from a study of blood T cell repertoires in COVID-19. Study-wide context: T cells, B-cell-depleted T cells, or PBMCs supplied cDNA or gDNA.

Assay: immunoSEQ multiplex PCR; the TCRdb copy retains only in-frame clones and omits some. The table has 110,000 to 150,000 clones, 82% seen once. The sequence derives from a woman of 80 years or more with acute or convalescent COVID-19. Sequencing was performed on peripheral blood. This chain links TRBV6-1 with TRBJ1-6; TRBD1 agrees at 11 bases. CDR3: CASSERTGGALGNSPLHF. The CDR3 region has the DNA TGTGCCAGCAGTGAAAGGACAGGGGGCGCTTTGGGTAATTCACCCCTCCACTTT.